The 4 T cell receptor beta chains below come from one sample, sequenced in a study of immune cell composition in non-small cell lung cancer. Profiling relied on immunoSEQ multiplex PCR, and the TCRdb table lists in-frame clones only, not all of them. The repertoire consists of nearly 10,000 clones, with approximately 64% occurring once and the leading ten covering 8.9%. Sequenced sample: lung tumor tissue. These TCRs come from a human donor with non-small cell lung cancer.

The chain combines TRBV5-1 with TRBJ2-3, with D perhaps TRBD2 (6 bases). Trimming left V 4 bases short and J 5 bases short, with 14 bases between. The germline V gene encodes CDR1 SGHRS and CDR2 YFSETQ. This CDR3 region has 14 residues. The CDR3 protein is CASSLTGSGDTQYF. In DNA, the CDR3 is TGCGCCAGCAGCCTTACGGGTAGCGGAGATACGCAGTATTTT.

The V gene is TRBV7-9, the J gene TRBJ1-1; D not resolved. Germline values: CDR1 SEHNR, CDR2 FQNEAQ (reference sequence). The CDR3 length is 14 residues. V was cut by 5 bases and J by 4 bases, with 14 bases left in between. The CDR3 sequence: CASSPRTSGTEAFF. The CDR3 region has the DNA TGTGCCAGCAGCCCCAGGACGTCGGGCACTGAAGCTTTCTTT. The entire variable domain, with the rest obtained from reference TRBV7-9 and TRBJ1-1, is as follows: DTGVSQNPRHKITKRGQNVTFRCDPISEHNRLYWYRQTLGQGPEFLTYFQNEAQLEKSRLLSDRFSAERPKGSFSTLEIQRTEQGDSAMYLCASSPRTSGTEAFFGQGTRLTVV.

This clone was seen a handful of times. The chain uses TRBV5-1 and TRBJ2-3; 7 nucleotides align to TRBD2. This CDR3 contains 14 residues. J was trimmed by 2 bases and V by 7 bases; bases with no gene match: 7. Germline V CDR1 and CDR2: SGHRS, YFSETQ. CDR3 amino acids: CASRNLADTDTQYF. CDR3 in DNA: TGCGCCAGCCGGAATCTAGCGGACACAGATACGCAGTATTTT.

In this sample, this clone turned up a few times. The sample holds other DNA sequences that translate to the same CDR3. The chain recombines TRBV29-1 with TRBJ1-1, with TRBD1 identical over 7 bases. The CDR3 spans 13 residues. From germline, CDR1 is SQVTM and CDR2 ANQGSEA. V was pared by 3 bases and J by 1 base, with 2 bases of the junction left unmatched. The CDR3 here is CSVDRQGNTEAFF. The CDR3 nucleotides read TGCAGCGTTGATAGACAGGGGAACACTGAAGCTTTCTTT.